Following are 18 T cell receptor beta chains from one sample sequenced in a study of shared clonotypes between healthy human individuals. Sequencing was performed with immunoSEQ multiplex PCR; in TCRdb, only in-frame clones are kept and a portion is missing. The sample contains millions of clones, more than 85% of which appear only once. Sequences were obtained from naive CD4+ T cells from PBMCs. Documented subset: CD45RA+ positively selected. These receptors all stem from a man between 18 and 29 years old in good health. Some clones in this sample may be carry-over from other donors' samples.

This clone has just one count. The chain couples TRBV2 to TRBJ1-2, with 7 bases identical to TRBD1. In germline, CDR1 is SNHLY, CDR2 FYNNEI. The CDR3 covers 16 residues. The trim removed 6 bases at V and 4 bases at J, leaving 14 bases unmatched. CDR3 in DNA: TGTGCCAGCAGGGGAACTTCCGGGACAGTCTTCTATGGCTACACCTTC. Amino acids: CASRGTSGTVFYGYTF.

Concerning this clone itself: Other nucleotide sequences from this sample produce the same CDR3. The rearrangement joins TRBV28 to TRBJ2-7, with 13 nucleotides matching TRBD2. Germline CDR1 MDHEN, CDR2 SYDVKM. The CDR3 is 14 amino acids. V shed 5 bases and J 4 bases; nucleotides not matched to a gene: 2. As DNA, the CDR3 is TGTGCCAGCAGTCGGACTAGCGGGAGTTACGAGCAGTACTTC. Translation: CASSRTSGSYEQYF.

J is TRBJ2-2 and V is TRBV10-3, with D uncertain. V lost 10 bases, J lost 1 base, and 7 bases lay in between. The CDR3 totals 12 residues. The germline gives CDR1 ENHRY, CDR2 SYGVKD. CDR3 in DNA: TGTGCCACCAGAAAGAACACCGGGGAGCTGTTTTTT. The encoded protein is CATRKNTGELFF.

The chain recombines TRBV19 with TRBJ2-4; D assignment may be TRBD1 or TRBD2 (6 bases each). Germline V gene sequence: CDR1 LNHDA, CDR2 SQIVND (reference sequence). The germline V and J ends were trimmed by 2 bases and 8 bases, with 13 bases remaining between them. The CDR3 runs 14 residues. For the CDR3, the DNA is TGTGCCAGTAGTATAACCCGGGGGCGAGACATTCAGTACTTC. This sequence encodes CASSITRGRDIQYF.

The chain recombines TRBV18 with TRBJ1-1; D is unclear. The V gene lost 1 base and the J gene lost 6 bases, with 9 bases spanning the gap. The CDR3 contains 13 residues. CDR1 and CDR2 from the germline V gene are KGHSH and LQKENI. CDR3 residues: CASSPLANPEAFF. DNA for the CDR3: TGTGCCAGCTCACCACTGGCAAATCCTGAAGCTTTCTTT.

V and J are TRBV7-9 and TRBJ2-3; the D gene is possibly TRBD1 (5 bases). Germline CDR1 reads SEHNR; CDR2 reads FQNEAQ (reference sequence). The CDR3 length is 17 residues. Trimming removed 2 bases at V and 0 bases at J, with 15 bases between. The CDR3 is CASSLRGSESSTDTQYF. CDR3 in DNA: TGTGCCAGCAGCTTAAGGGGTTCCGAGTCTAGCACAGATACGCAGTATTTT.

The rearrangement joins TRBV6-6 to TRBJ2-7; 10 bases map to TRBD2. Germline CDR1 reads MNHNY; CDR2 reads SVGAGI (reference sequence). V gave up 10 bases and J gave up 3 bases; unmatched junction bases: 12. The CDR3 loop spans 15 amino acids. The CDR3 here is CAIQTRASGSYEQYF. The CDR3 DNA sequence: TGTGCCATCCAAACGCGGGCTAGCGGGAGCTACGAGCAGTACTTC.

The chain uses TRBV7-7 and TRBJ2-7; TRBD1 matches 7 bases. The CDR3 totals 17 residues. V lost 6 bases and J lost 3; bases outside the gene matches: 17. Per germline, CDR1 SSHAT and CDR2 FNYEAQ (reference sequence). CDR3 nucleotides: TGTGCCAGCAGAACGGATAACGGGGACAGATTCAACTACGAGCAGTACTTC. This codes for CASRTDNGDRFNYEQYF.

V and J are TRBV28 and TRBJ2-1; 7 nucleotides align to TRBD1. Germline CDR1 is MDHEN and CDR2 is SYDVKM. This CDR3 contains 15 residues. The V gene end was trimmed by 5 bases and the J gene end by 0 bases; junction bases not matched to a gene: 4. This CDR3 is CASSDDRDSYNEQFF. The CDR3 DNA reads as TGTGCCAGCAGTGACGACAGGGACTCCTACAATGAGCAGTTCTTC.

The chain recombines TRBV5-6 with TRBJ1-4; unclear D gene. The germline V gene has CDR1 SGHDT and CDR2 YYEEEE. The CDR3 covers 14 residues. The ends were cut back, 1 base at V and 8 bases at J, with 12 bases in the middle. The CDR3 DNA reads TGTGCCAGCAGCTTGATGAGTTACGAAGAAAAACTGTTTTTT. Translating gives CASSLMSYEEKLFF.

In this sample, this clone turned up once. The chain couples TRBV11-2 to TRBJ1-2; D might be TRBD1 (6 bases). Germline assignment: CDR1 SGHAT and CDR2 FQNNGV. The CDR3 is 15 amino acids. V was shortened by 3 bases and J by 3 bases, with 14 bases between the two germline ends. CDR3 DNA: TGTGCCAGCAGCTTTCTTTCCCAGGGGCACTATGGCTACACCTTC. Translated: CASSFLSQGHYGYTF.

To note about this clone: The sample has other DNA sequences that encode this CDR3 too. The chain combines TRBV2 with TRBJ2-3; D gene unclear. There are 11 residues in the CDR3. CDR1 and CDR2 from the germline V gene are SNHLY and FYNNEI. Trimming took off 5 bases at V and 0 bases at J, with 0 bases between the two ends. The CDR3 DNA reads as TGTGCCAGCAGTAGCACAGATACGCAGTATTTT. Its translation is CASSSTDTQYF.

V usage is TRBV6-5 and J usage is TRBJ2-7, with TRBD2 identical over 12 bases. CDR3 length: 15 amino acids. From germline, CDR1 is MNHEY and CDR2 SVGAGI. V shed 7 bases and J 3 bases; nucleotides not matched to a gene: 7. Here the CDR3 reads CASTDGLAGIYEQYF. As DNA, the CDR3 is TGTGCCAGCACCGATGGACTAGCGGGGATCTACGAGCAGTACTTC.

This clone was observed a handful of times. The chain has TRBV28 and TRBJ1-5; no firm D call. V was pared by 6 bases and J by 11 bases, with 14 bases between. Germline CDR1 MDHEN, CDR2 SYDVKM. The CDR3 has 12 amino acids. CDR3 DNA sequence: TGTGCCAGCAGCCCGTCCCTCTGGGCCCAGCATTTT. Translated: CASSPSLWAQHF.

J is TRBJ2-7 and V is TRBV11-2; no firm D call. V lost 4 bases and J lost 1, with 17 bases in between. The germline CDR1 and CDR2 sequences are SGHAT and FQNNGV. This CDR3 has 16 residues. CDR3 coding DNA: TGTGCCAGCAGCTCTAGTGGTGGGGTCACATCCTACGAGCAGTACTTC. Translating it yields CASSSSGGVTSYEQYF.

Here the CDR3 DNA reads TGCAGTGCTAACAAAAGAGAGACCCAGTACTTC. It encodes CSANKRETQYF. The chain combines TRBV20-1 with TRBJ2-5; D remains unclear. Germline CDR1 reads DFQATT; CDR2 reads SNEGSKA (reference sequence). The CDR3 consists of 11 residues. The ends were cut back, 4 bases at V and 4 bases at J, with 7 bases in the middle.

A remark on this clone: Other DNA variants within this sample encode the same CDR3. V gene TRBV15 combines with J gene TRBJ1-1; D unclear. This CDR3 region has 14 residues. The V and J ends lost 3 bases and 2 bases respectively, with 10 bases between them. The germline V gene encodes CDR1 LNHNV and CDR2 YYDKDF (reference sequence). The CDR3 sequence: CATSRATVNTEAFF. CDR3 DNA: TGTGCCACCAGCAGGGCAACAGTAAACACTGAAGCTTTCTTT.

V usage is TRBV10-2 and J usage is TRBJ1-2, with TRBD1 matching over 7 bases. CDR1 WSHSY and CDR2 SAAADI come from the germline V gene. V was pared by 10 bases and J by 0 bases, with 5 bases of the junction left unmatched. This CDR3 is 13 amino acids long. CDR3 coding DNA: TGCGCCATACGGGACAGTTCTAACTATGGCTACACCTTC. Its translation: CAIRDSSNYGYTF.